This passage covers 3 T cell receptor beta chains from one sample sequenced in a study of regulatory T cells in long-lasting Graves disease. Building of the TCR beta libraries involved iRepertoire HTBI primers and Arm-PCR of CDR3 regions. TCRdb analysed the multiplex PCR reads with MiXCR anew, one entry per CDR3 protein. This sample has 200,000 to 250,000 distinct CDR3 sequences; around 20% occur once, and the top ten carry around 21%. Time point defined: newly diagnosed GD, antithyroid drugs for less than 3 months. There was RNA extracted from PBMCs, and the TCR library was made from it. Sequences were derived from peripheral blood mononuclear cells (PBMCs), sampled at new diagnosis, from a patient treated with antithyroid drugs. Receptor source: a female donor with Graves disease.

This clonotype has a handful of counts. The chain couples TRBV18 to TRBJ2-5, with 8 positions matching TRBD1. The CDR3 has 13 residues. After removal of 6 bases from V and 5 bases from J, the junction contained 5 bases not matched to a gene. In germline, CDR1 is KGHSH, CDR2 LQKENI. The CDR3 spells CASSQDRVETQYF. DNA for the CDR3: TGTGCCAGCTCCCAGGACAGGGTCGAGACCCAGTACTTC.

This clonotype was found once. The chain has TRBV6-1 and TRBJ2-1; 12 bases align to TRBD2. CDR1 and CDR2 (germline): MNHNS, SASEGT. The CDR3 consists of 14 residues. Trimming at V came to 7 bases and at J to 8 bases, leaving 6 bases not matched to a gene. Here the CDR3 reads CASTRLAGVYEQFF. In DNA, the CDR3 is TGTGCCAGCACCAGACTAGCGGGAGTGTATGAGCAGTTCTTC.

This chain links TRBV2 with TRBJ1-4; the match to TRBD1 covers 10 bases. Unmatched junction bases numbered 3, after V lost 3 bases and J lost 8 bases. Germline V gene lookup returns CDR1 SNHLY and CDR2 FYNNEI. The CDR3 loop spans 14 amino acids. This CDR3 reads CASSEGTGDEKLFF. CDR3 bases: TGTGCCAGCAGTGAGGGGACAGGGGACGAAAAACTGTTTTTT.